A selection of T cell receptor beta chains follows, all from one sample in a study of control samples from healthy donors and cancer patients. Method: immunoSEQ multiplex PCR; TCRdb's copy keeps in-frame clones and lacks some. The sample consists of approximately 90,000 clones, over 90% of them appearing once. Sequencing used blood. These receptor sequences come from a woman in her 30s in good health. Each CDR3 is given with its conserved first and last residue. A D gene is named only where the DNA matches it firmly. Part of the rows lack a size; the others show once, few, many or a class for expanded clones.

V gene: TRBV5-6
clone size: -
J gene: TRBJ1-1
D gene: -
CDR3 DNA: TGTGCCAGCAGGGGTGGGCATATCAACACTGAAGCTTTCTTT
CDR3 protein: CASRGGHINTEAFF

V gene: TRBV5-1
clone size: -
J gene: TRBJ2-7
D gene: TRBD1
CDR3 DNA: TGCGCCAGCAGCGGGACAGGGGGATTAAAGGCACAAAGCTCCTACGAGCAGTACTTC
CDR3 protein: CASSGTGGLKAQSSYEQYF

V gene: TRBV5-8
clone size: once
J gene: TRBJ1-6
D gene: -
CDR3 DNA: TGTGCCAGCAGCCGGACCCGATATAATTCACCCCTCCACTTT
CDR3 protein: CASSRTRYNSPLHF

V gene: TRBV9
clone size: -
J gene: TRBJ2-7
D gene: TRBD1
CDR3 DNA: TGTGCCAGCAGCCCCGGGACAGGGGTCCTCTTGAGCGAGCAGTACTTC
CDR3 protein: CASSPGTGVLLSEQYF

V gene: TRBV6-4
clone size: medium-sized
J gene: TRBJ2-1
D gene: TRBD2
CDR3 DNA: TGTGCCAGCAGTGAAGGACTAGCGGAAAACAATGAGCAGTTCTTC
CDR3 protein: CASSEGLAENNEQFF

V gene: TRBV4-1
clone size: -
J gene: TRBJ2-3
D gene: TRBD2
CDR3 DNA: TGCGCCAGCAGCCGCCTGACCGGGACTAGCGGTACAGATACGCAGTATTTT
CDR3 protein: CASSRLTGTSGTDTQYF

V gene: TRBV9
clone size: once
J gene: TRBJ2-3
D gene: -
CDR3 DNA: TGTGCCAGCAGCGAGACCCAGGGCACGGGTACGCAGTATTTT
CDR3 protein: CASSETQGTGTQYF

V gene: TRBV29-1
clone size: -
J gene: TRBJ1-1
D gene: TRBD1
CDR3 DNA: TGCAGCGTGGCCGGGACAGCTTTGAAGATGAACACTGAAGCTTTCTTT
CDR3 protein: CSVAGTALKMNTEAFF

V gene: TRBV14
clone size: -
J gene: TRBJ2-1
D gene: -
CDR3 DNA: TGTGCCAGCAGCCTGACTAGGTCAAATGAGCAGTTCTTC
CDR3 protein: CASSLTRSNEQFF

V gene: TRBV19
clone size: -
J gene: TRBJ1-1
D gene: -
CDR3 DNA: TGTGCCAGTAGGGACAGACAGAACACTGAAGCTTTCTTT
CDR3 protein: CASRDRQNTEAFF

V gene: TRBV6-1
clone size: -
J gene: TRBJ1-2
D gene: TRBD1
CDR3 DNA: TGTGCCAGCAGTGAAGCGAGGAGACAGGGGGCGCGCCCAGGCTACACCTTC
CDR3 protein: CASSEARRQGARPGYTF

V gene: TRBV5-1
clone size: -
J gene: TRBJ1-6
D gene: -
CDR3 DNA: TGCGCCAGCAGCTTAGCTGGGCGCTTCGGTTCACCCCTCCACTTT
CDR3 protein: CASSLAGRFGSPLHF

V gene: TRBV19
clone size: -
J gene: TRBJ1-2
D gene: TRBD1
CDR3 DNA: TGTGCCAGTAGAGCCGGGACAGGGTCAGGCTTTGGCTACACCTTC
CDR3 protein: CASRAGTGSGFGYTF

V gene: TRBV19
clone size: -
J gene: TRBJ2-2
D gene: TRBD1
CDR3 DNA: TGTGCCAGTAGTATATTCAGGACAGGGAACACCGGGGAGCTGTTTTTT
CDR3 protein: CASSIFRTGNTGELFF

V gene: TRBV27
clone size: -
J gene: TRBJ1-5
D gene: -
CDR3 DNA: TGTGCCAGCAGTCCCTTGGGCGGGGCAAAGCCCCAGCATTTT
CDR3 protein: CASSPLGGAKPQHF

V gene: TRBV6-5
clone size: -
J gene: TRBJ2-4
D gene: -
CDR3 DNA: TGTGCCAGCCCCGGAGGGGACAAAAACATTCAGTACTTC
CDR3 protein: CASPGGDKNIQYF

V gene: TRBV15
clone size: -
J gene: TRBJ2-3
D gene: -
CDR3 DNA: TGTGCCACGACTAAGGCGCCGGGAATTACAGATACGCAGTATTTT
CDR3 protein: CATTKAPGITDTQYF

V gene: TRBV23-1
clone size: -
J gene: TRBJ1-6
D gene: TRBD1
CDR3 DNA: TGCGCCAGCAGTCAATCGGACAGGATCGCTGGCTGGTATCATAATTCACCCCTCCACTTT
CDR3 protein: CASSQSDRIAGWYHNSPLHF

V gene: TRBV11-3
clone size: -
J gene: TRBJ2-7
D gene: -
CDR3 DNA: TGTGCCAGCAGCTTAGGACCAAAGCAGGGGCGAATCACCTACGAGCAGTACTTC
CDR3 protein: CASSLGPKQGRITYEQYF

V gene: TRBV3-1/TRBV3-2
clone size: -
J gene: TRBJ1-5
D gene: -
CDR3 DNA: TGTGCCAGCAGCCAAGATCTCCGGGGGAATCAGCCCCAGCATTTT
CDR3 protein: CASSQDLRGNQPQHF

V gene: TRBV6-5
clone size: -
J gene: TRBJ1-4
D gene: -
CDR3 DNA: TGTGCCAGCAGTAGTTTGAGCGGGGGCAATGAAAAACTGTTTTTT
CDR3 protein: CASSSLSGGNEKLFF

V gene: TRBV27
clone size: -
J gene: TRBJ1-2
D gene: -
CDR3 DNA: TGTGCCAGCAGTTTCTCAGCGAACCCGAACTATGGCTACACCTTC
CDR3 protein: CASSFSANPNYGYTF

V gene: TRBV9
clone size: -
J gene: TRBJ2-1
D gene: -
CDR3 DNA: TGTGCCAGCAGCGTAGGTGGGGTGGGGGCGTACAATGAGCAGTTCTTC
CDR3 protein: CASSVGGVGAYNEQFF

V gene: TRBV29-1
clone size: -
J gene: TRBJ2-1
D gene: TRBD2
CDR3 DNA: TGCAGCGTTGAAGATCTTACTAGCGGCTCCTACAATGAGCAGTTCTTC
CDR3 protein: CSVEDLTSGSYNEQFF

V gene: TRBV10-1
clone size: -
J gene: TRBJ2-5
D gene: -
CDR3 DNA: TGCGCCAGCAGTGAGTCCGGACAGCAAGAGACCCAGTACTTC
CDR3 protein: CASSESGQQETQYF

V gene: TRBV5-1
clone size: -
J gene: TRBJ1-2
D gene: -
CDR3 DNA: TGCGCCAGCAGCTTGGACGGAAGAAACTATGGCTACACCTTC
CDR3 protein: CASSLDGRNYGYTF

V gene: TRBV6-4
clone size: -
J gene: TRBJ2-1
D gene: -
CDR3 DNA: TGTGCCAGCAGCAGGGACTCCTACAATGAGCAGTTCTTC
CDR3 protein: CASSRDSYNEQFF

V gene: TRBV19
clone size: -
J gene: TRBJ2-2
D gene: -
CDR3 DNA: TGTGCCAGTAGTATTGGGGGTAACACCGGGGAGCTGTTTTTT
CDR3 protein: CASSIGGNTGELFF

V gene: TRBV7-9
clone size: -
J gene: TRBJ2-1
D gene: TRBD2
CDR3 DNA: TGTGCCAGCAGCATCAGGGCGGGACTAGCGGGGCGTGGGGAGCAGTTCTTC
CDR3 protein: CASSIRAGLAGRGEQFF

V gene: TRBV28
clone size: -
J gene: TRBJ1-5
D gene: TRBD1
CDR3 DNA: TGTGCCAGCAAACCAGCCTCGGGACAGGGATACAATCAGCCCCAGCATTTT
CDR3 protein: CASKPASGQGYNQPQHF

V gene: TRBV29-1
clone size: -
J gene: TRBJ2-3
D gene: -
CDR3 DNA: TGCAGCGTTCAGGGATCAAGCACAGATACGCAGTATTTT
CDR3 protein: CSVQGSSTDTQYF

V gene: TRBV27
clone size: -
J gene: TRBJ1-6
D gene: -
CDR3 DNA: TGTGCCAGCAGTTTAAATCCGTGGAATTCACCCCTCCACTTT
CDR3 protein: CASSLNPWNSPLHF

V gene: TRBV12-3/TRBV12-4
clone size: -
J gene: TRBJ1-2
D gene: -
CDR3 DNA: TGTGCCTGGAGGGGCCCTCGGGGCTACACCTTC
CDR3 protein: CAWRGPRGYTF

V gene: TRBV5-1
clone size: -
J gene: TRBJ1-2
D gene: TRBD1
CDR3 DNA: TGCGCCAGCAGCTGGCGACAGGGGGCGGAAGGCTACGGCTACACCTTC
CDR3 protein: CASSWRQGAEGYGYTF

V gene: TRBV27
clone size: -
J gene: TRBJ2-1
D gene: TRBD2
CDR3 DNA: TGTGCCAGCAGTTCCCCCCGGCTAGCGGGAGCCGCCGGTGAGCAGTTCTTC
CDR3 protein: CASSSPRLAGAAGEQFF

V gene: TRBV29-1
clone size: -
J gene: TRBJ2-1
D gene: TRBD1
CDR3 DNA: TGCAGCGTTGAACACCGGGACAGGGGGATCAATGAGCAGTTCTTC
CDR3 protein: CSVEHRDRGINEQFF

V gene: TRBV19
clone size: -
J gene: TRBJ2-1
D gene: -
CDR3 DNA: TGTGCCAGTAGTATAGATAACGCAAACAATGAGCAGTTCTTC
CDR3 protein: CASSIDNANNEQFF

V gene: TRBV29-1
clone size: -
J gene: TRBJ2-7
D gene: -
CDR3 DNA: TGCAGCGTTGAGGTGGGGCCGACCTACGAGCAGTACTTC
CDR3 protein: CSVEVGPTYEQYF

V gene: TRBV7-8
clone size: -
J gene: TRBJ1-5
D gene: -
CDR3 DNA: TGTGCCAGCAGCTCGGACACAAGCAATCAGCCCCAGCATTTT
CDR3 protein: CASSSDTSNQPQHF

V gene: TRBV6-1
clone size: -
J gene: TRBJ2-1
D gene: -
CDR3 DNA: TGTGCCAGCAGTGAAGGTTCTTCGGGGAACAATGAGCAGTTCTTC
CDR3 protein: CASSEGSSGNNEQFF

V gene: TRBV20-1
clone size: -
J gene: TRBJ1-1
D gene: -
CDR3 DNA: TGCAGTGCTAGTTGGAGGGTCACTGAAGCTTTCTTT
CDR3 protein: CSASWRVTEAFF

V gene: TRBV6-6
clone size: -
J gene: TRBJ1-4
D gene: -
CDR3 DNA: TGTGCCAGCAGTCCGAACACCTTCCAGGGTGAAAAACTGTTTTTT
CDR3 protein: CASSPNTFQGEKLFF

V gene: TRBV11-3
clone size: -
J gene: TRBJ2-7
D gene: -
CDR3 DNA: TGTGCCGGCAGGGGACTATCGAGCTCCTACGAGCAGTACTTC
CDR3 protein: CAGRGLSSSYEQYF

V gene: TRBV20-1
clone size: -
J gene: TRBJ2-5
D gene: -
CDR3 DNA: TGCAGGAGACAAGAGACCCAGTACTTC
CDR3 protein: CRRQETQYF

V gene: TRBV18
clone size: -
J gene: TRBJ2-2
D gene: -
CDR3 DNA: TGTGCCAGCTCCAAGGGTGTCAGTGGATCTCAGCCCGGGGAGCTGTTTTTT
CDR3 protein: CASSKGVSGSQPGELFF

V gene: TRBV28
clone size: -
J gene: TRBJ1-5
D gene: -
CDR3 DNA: TGTGCCAGCGAGACAACTATCGGTCAGCCCCAGCATTTT
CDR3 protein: CASETTIGQPQHF

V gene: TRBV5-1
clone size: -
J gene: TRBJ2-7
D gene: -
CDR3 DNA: TGCGCCAGCAGCTTCGAAGGTGGGGCCGAGCAGTACTTC
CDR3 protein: CASSFEGGAEQYF

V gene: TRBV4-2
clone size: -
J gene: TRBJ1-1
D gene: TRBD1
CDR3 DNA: TGTGCCAGCAGCCAAGAAGGGACAGGGGAAGCTTTCTTT
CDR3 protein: CASSQEGTGEAFF

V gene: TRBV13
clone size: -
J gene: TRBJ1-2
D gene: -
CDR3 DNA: TGTGCCAGCAGCTTAGCAGGGGTTAACTATGGCTACACCTTC
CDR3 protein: CASSLAGVNYGYTF

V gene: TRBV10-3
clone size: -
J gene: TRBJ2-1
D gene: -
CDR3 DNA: TGTGCCACCAAAGCATTGTTAAGCGATGAGCAGTTCTTC
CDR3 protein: CATKALLSDEQFF

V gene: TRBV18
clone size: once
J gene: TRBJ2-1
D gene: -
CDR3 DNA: TGTGCCAGCTCACCACCTTCCGTCCACCTCAATGAGCAGTTCTTC
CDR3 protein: CASSPPSVHLNEQFF

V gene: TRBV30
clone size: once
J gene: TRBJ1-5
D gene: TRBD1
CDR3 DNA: TGTGCCTGGGATAGAACAGGGGGTCAGCCCCAGCATTTT
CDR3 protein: CAWDRTGGQPQHF

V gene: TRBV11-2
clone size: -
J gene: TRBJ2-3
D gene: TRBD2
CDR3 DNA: TGTGCCAGCAGCTTAGCTCCCCGCCTACTAGCGGGAAATGTGTATTTT
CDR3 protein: CASSLAPRLLAGNVYF

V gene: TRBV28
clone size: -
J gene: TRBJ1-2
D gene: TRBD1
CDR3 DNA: TGTGCCAGCAGTTTAGGACAGGGCTTTGCTGGCTACACCTTC
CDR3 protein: CASSLGQGFAGYTF

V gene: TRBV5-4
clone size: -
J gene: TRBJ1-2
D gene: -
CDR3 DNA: TGTGCCAGCAGCATACAGGGAAAGCGTGGCTACACCTTC
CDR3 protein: CASSIQGKRGYTF

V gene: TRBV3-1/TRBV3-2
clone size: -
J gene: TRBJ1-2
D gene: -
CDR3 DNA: TGTGCCAGCAGCCAAGAGGCGAACTATGGCTACACCTTC
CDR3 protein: CASSQEANYGYTF

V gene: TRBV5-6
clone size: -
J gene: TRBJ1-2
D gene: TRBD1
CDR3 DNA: TGTGCCAGCAGTCAACTCGGGACAGGCTATGGCTACACCTTC
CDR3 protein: CASSQLGTGYGYTF